This entry lists 29 T cell receptor beta chains sequenced from one sample in a study of OX40 agonist ivuxolimab in advanced cancers. Using immunoSEQ multiplex PCR, the repertoire was profiled, and TCRdb retains in-frame clones only, with some absent. Of about 44,000 clones in the sample, about 90% were seen once. This specimen was CD4+ or CD8+ T cells sorted from blood, taken in a trial of the OX40 agonist ivuxolimab. These receptors were obtained from an adult with an advanced solid tumor such as melanoma, head and neck, liver or kidney cancer.

The gene calls are TRBV6-5 and TRBJ1-6; unclear D gene. Germline CDR1 reads MNHEY; CDR2 reads SVGAGI. V was clipped by 6 bases and J by 9 bases, with 12 bases between them. CDR3 length equals 13 residues. DNA for the CDR3: TGTGCCAGCAGCCTTGGGTCCCCTTCACCCCTCCACTTT. Translation: CASSLGSPSPLHF.

The chain combines TRBV4-1 with TRBJ2-7; unclear D gene. The germline V and J ends were trimmed by 1 base and 3 bases, with 4 bases remaining between them. This CDR3 is built from 12 residues. The germline V gene has CDR1 MGHRA and CDR2 YSYEKL. CDR3 sequence reads: CASSQGGYEQYF. The CDR3 DNA reads as TGCGCCAGCAGCCAAGGAGGCTACGAGCAGTACTTC.

The chain is built from TRBV19 and TRBJ2-7; D is ambiguous. Germline CDR1 and CDR2: LNHDA and SQIVND (reference sequence). The length of the CDR3 is 13 residues. Trimming took off 7 bases at V and 1 base at J, with 11 bases between the two ends. The CDR3 DNA sequence: TGTGCCAGTACCCCGGGTCGTTCCTACGAGCAGTACTTC. Translation: CASTPGRSYEQYF.

Here the CDR3 DNA reads TGCAGCGTTGAAGAAGGGGATACCTACAATGAGCAGTTCTTC. Translation: CSVEEGDTYNEQFF. The chain uses TRBV29-1 and TRBJ2-1, with D possibly matching TRBD1 (5 bases). Germline loops: CDR1 SQVTM, CDR2 ANQGSEA. This CDR3 contains 14 residues. The ends were cut back, 0 bases at V and 2 bases at J, with 8 bases in the middle.

The chain uses TRBV6-5 and TRBJ1-1, with TRBD1 matching over 7 bases. The CDR3 has 15 residues. V lost 6 bases, J lost 0 bases, and 7 bases stayed unmatched. CDR1 and CDR2 (germline): MNHEY, SVGAGI. CDR3 region: CASRTEGGLNTEAFF. CDR3 sequence (DNA): TGTGCCAGCAGAACCGAAGGGGGCTTGAACACTGAAGCTTTCTTT.

The chain is built from TRBV7-2 and TRBJ2-1, with unresolved D. Germline CDR1 SGHTA, CDR2 FQGNSA. Trimming cost V 3 bases and J 5 bases, with 11 bases left between them. The CDR3 sequence is 14 residues long. This CDR3 reads CASSFWGRDNEQFF. Here the CDR3 DNA reads TGTGCCAGCAGCTTTTGGGGTAGGGACAATGAGCAGTTCTTC.

The chain uses TRBV19 and TRBJ2-5, with TRBD1 identical over 7 bases. Losses at the gene ends were 7 bases for V and 2 bases for J; bases not matched to a gene: 13. Germline V gene data show CDR1 as LNHDA and CDR2 as SQIVND (reference sequence). This CDR3 has 16 amino acids. The CDR3 nucleotides are TGTGCCAGTACTCCTGAGGGGGCCAGGGTACAAGAGACCCAGTACTTC. Translating gives CASTPEGARVQETQYF.

J is TRBJ2-1 and V is TRBV28, with D possibly matching TRBD2 (6 bases). The CDR3 sequence is 16 residues long. Germline loops: CDR1 MDHEN, CDR2 SYDVKM. V gave up 2 bases and J gave up 0 bases, with 11 bases separating them. CDR3 sequence (DNA): TGTGCCAGCAGTTTACCCAGCGGGTACTCCTACAATGAGCAGTTCTTC. The encoded protein is CASSLPSGYSYNEQFF.

This chain joins TRBV19 and TRBJ1-1, with no clear D. The CDR3 runs 13 residues. V was trimmed by 7 bases and J by 5 bases, leaving 14 bases between them. Germline V gene data show CDR1 as LNHDA and CDR2 as SQIVND (reference sequence). DNA for the CDR3: TGTGCCAGTACCAGACTGGTCTGGACTGAAGCTTTCTTT. Protein: CASTRLVWTEAFF.

The rearrangement uses TRBV7-9 and TRBJ2-1; no clear D. This CDR3 comprises 14 residues. Trimming stripped 7 bases from V and 3 bases from J, with 13 bases between. The germline CDR1 and CDR2 sequences are SEHNR and FQNEAQ (reference sequence). The CDR3 region is CASISPIGYNEQFF. In nucleotides, the CDR3 is TGTGCCAGCATCTCCCCAATCGGCTACAATGAGCAGTTCTTC.

The chain links TRBV6-1 to TRBJ1-1, with 8 bases identical to TRBD1. The CDR3 runs to 14 residues. From germline, CDR1 is MNHNS and CDR2 SASEGT. V trimming: 6 bases; J trimming: 1 base; junction bases outside the gene matches: 4. The CDR3 DNA follows: TGTGCCAGCAGGGATACAGGGGGGAACACTGAAGCTTTCTTT. Its translation is CASRDTGGNTEAFF.

The rearrangement links TRBV12-5 to TRBJ1-2; the D is unclear. V lost 6 bases and J 4 bases, leaving 12 bases between the germline ends. The CDR3 is made up of 13 amino acids. From germline, CDR1 is LGHNT and CDR2 FRNRAP. CDR3 loop: CASGLTGGYGYTF. For the CDR3, the DNA is TGTGCTAGTGGCCTGACGGGAGGCTATGGCTACACCTTC.

V gene TRBV10-3 combines with J gene TRBJ2-7; D tentatively fits TRBD1 or TRBD2 (5 bases each). Deletions cut 3 bases from V and 2 bases from J, with 17 bases between. The CDR3 covers 16 residues. The germline gives CDR1 ENHRY, CDR2 SYGVKD. CDR3 DNA sequence: TGTGCCATCAGTGACCCTACCGAGGGGCCTCCCTACGAGCAGTACTTC. Translation gives CAISDPTEGPPYEQYF.

The chain is built from TRBV7-9 and TRBJ2-1, with D perhaps matching TRBD1 (6 bases). There are 14 residues in the CDR3. Deletions cut 2 bases from V and 12 bases from J, with 17 bases between. CDR1 is SEHNR, CDR2 FQNEAQ, per germline (reference sequence). CDR3 loop: CASSLRTAPIGQFF. The CDR3 DNA reads as TGTGCCAGCAGCTTAAGGACAGCCCCCATAGGGCAGTTCTTC. Combining the CDR3 with reference TRBV7-9 and TRBJ2-1 gives the whole variable domain DTGVSQNPRHKITKRGQNVTFRCDPISEHNRLYWYRQTLGQGPEFLTYFQNEAQLEKSRLLSDRFSAERPKGSFSTLEIQRTEQGDSAMYLCASSLRTAPIGQFFGPGTRLTVL.

V is TRBV4-1 and J is TRBJ2-3; 9 bases match TRBD1. There are 16 residues in the CDR3. V was pared by 4 bases and J by 0 bases, with 5 bases of the junction left unmatched. Per germline, CDR1 MGHRA and CDR2 YSYEKL. Written as DNA, the CDR3 is TGCGCCAGCAGCCCGACAGGGGGACTTAGCACAGATACGCAGTATTTT. This encodes CASSPTGGLSTDTQYF.

This clone was picked up a small number of times. The chain couples TRBV7-2 to TRBJ2-2; TRBD1 aligns across 8 bases. The CDR3 runs to 19 residues. The germline V gene has CDR1 SGHTA and CDR2 FQGNSA. The J segment lost 5 bases and the V segment lost 4 bases, leaving 18 bases of the junction unmatched. The DNA for the CDR3 is TGTGCCAGCAGCTCCTTACCCCTCTACAGGGGGGAGTTTACCGGGGAGCTGTTTTTT. Protein product: CASSSLPLYRGEFTGELFF.

The chain couples TRBV28 to TRBJ1-5; D is uncertain. The germline V gene has CDR1 MDHEN and CDR2 SYDVKM. This CDR3 is 16 amino acids long. The V end was cut by 1 base, the J end by 0 bases, with 10 bases between. CDR3 in DNA: TGTGCCAGCAGTTTATATTTGGACGATAGCAATCAGCCCCAGCATTTT. Protein sequence: CASSLYLDDSNQPQHF.

This sequence joins TRBV27 and TRBJ2-5; 7 nucleotides line up with TRBD1. Trimming cost V 2 bases and J 7 bases; bases outside gene matches: 13. Germline V gene data show CDR1 as MNHEY and CDR2 as SMNVEV (reference sequence). The CDR3 spans 16 residues. Here the CDR3 DNA reads TGTGCCAGCAGTTTAGCGTGGGACAGCTCCCAGGGGACCCAGTACTTC. Residues: CASSLAWDSSQGTQYF.

V gene TRBV5-6 combines with J gene TRBJ2-5; possible D gene TRBD2, 6 bases. Trimming took off 0 bases at V and 3 bases at J, with 12 bases between the two ends. CDR1 SGHDT and CDR2 YYEEEE come from the germline V gene. The length of the CDR3 is 15 residues. As DNA, the CDR3 is TGTGCCAGCAGCTTGGCCGTGGGGGGTGAAGAGACCCAGTACTTC. As protein: CASSLAVGGEETQYF. Full variable domain (remainder filled in from reference TRBV5-6 and TRBJ2-5): DAGVTQSPTHLIKTRGQQVTLRCSPKSGHDTVSWYQQALGQGPQFIFQYYEEEERQRGNFPDRFSGHQFPNYSSELNVNALLLGDSALYLCASSLAVGGEETQYFGPGTRLLVL.

The CDR3 DNA sequence: TGTGCCAGCAGCTTAGGGGAGATGAATCAGCCCCAGCATTTT. Encoded protein: CASSLGEMNQPQHF. This chain links TRBV7-8 with TRBJ1-5; no firm D call. Germline lookup yields CDR1 SGHVS and CDR2 FQNEAQ. The CDR3 runs 14 residues. The V and J ends lost 1 base and 4 bases respectively, with 8 bases between them.

The chain couples TRBV19 to TRBJ2-5, with D maybe TRBD1 (5 bases). CDR1 and CDR2 from the germline V gene are LNHDA and SQIVND (reference sequence). V lost 2 bases to trimming and J lost 2 bases, with 12 bases between them. There are 15 residues in the CDR3. Written as DNA, the CDR3 is TGTGCCAGTAGTATAACAGGCCTGGGGCAAGAGACCCAGTACTTC. Amino acid sequence: CASSITGLGQETQYF.

The V and J genes are TRBV5-1 and TRBJ1-4; D may be TRBD1 (6 bases). Germline assignment: CDR1 SGHRS and CDR2 YFSETQ. Trimming cost V 0 bases and J 5 bases, with 11 bases left between them. CDR3 length: 15 amino acids. In nucleotides, the CDR3 is TGCGCCAGCAGCTTGGCCCCAGGGGTGAATGAAAAACTGTTTTTT. Translation gives CASSLAPGVNEKLFF.

The chain couples TRBV7-9 to TRBJ2-3; 10 bases map to TRBD2. Trimming took 7 bases from V and 5 from J; bases not matched to a gene: 6. Germline V lookup: CDR1 SEHNR, CDR2 FQNEAQ (reference sequence). This CDR3 has 14 amino acids. CDR3 coding DNA: TGTGCCAGCACCCCAGGACTAGCGGTAGATACGCAGTATTTT. This codes for CASTPGLAVDTQYF.

The V and J genes are TRBV5-4 and TRBJ1-1; TRBD1 matches at 7 bases. Germline V gene data show CDR1 as SGHNT and CDR2 as YYREEE (reference sequence). The J segment lost 2 bases and the V segment lost 2 bases, leaving 9 bases of the junction unmatched. This CDR3 spans 16 amino acids. The DNA for the CDR3 is TGTGCCAGCAGCTTCGAAAAACAGGGGCGAAACACTGAAGCTTTCTTT. Translated: CASSFEKQGRNTEAFF. The whole variable domain, remainder taken from reference TRBV5-4 and TRBJ1-1, is ETGVTQSPTHLIKTRGQQVTLRCSSQSGHNTVSWYQQALGQGPQFIFQYYREEENGRGNFPPRFSGLQFPNYSSELNVNALELDDSALYLCASSFEKQGRNTEAFFGQGTRLTVV.

This clone was observed a single time. The chain uses TRBV4-3 and TRBJ2-1; 10 bases are a match to TRBD2. The CDR3 is 16 residues long. J gave up 4 bases and V 2 bases, and 5 bases lay outside the gene matches. Germline values: CDR1 LGHNA, CDR2 YSLEER. Here the CDR3 DNA reads TGCGCCAGCAGCCAAATTTCTAGCGGGGGTTACAATGAGCAGTTCTTC. Amino acids: CASSQISSGGYNEQFF.

The V call is TRBV28, the J call TRBJ1-2; tentatively, D is TRBD1 (6 bases). Germline V gene lookup returns CDR1 MDHEN and CDR2 SYDVKM. The CDR3 spans 15 residues. V was cut by 2 bases and J by 2 bases, with 12 bases left in between. In nucleotides, the CDR3 is TGTGCCAGCAGTTTAGAGGGGGACTCAAACTATGGCTACACCTTC. Protein: CASSLEGDSNYGYTF.

The CDR3 spells CASSQGGTSANEQFF. The CDR3 nucleotides are TGCGCCAGCAGCCAAGGCGGGACTAGCGCAAATGAGCAGTTCTTC. V gene TRBV4-3 combines with J gene TRBJ2-1; 10 bases fit TRBD2. The CDR3 totals 15 residues. The junction had 4 bases not matched to a gene; V was cut back by 1 base and J by 7 bases. Germline V gene lookup returns CDR1 LGHNA and CDR2 YSLEER.

Here the CDR3 DNA reads TGTGCCAGCAGTTACTCAAACCTGGATACGCAGTATTTT. It codes for CASSYSNLDTQYF. This chain links TRBV6-5 with TRBJ2-3; unclear D gene. Germline CDR1 and CDR2: MNHEY and SVGAGI. The CDR3 contains 13 residues. V was clipped by 0 bases and J by 6 bases, with 7 bases between them.

The V gene is TRBV19, the J gene TRBJ2-5; no clear D gene. TRBJ2-7 explains the end of the DNA better; the J call may be wrong. Germline V gene sequence: CDR1 LNHDA, CDR2 SQIVND (reference sequence). There are 13 residues in the CDR3. CDR3 in amino acids: CASSPGPAYEQYF. CDR3 bases: TGTGCCAGTAGTCCCGGACCTGCCTACGAGCAGTACTTC.